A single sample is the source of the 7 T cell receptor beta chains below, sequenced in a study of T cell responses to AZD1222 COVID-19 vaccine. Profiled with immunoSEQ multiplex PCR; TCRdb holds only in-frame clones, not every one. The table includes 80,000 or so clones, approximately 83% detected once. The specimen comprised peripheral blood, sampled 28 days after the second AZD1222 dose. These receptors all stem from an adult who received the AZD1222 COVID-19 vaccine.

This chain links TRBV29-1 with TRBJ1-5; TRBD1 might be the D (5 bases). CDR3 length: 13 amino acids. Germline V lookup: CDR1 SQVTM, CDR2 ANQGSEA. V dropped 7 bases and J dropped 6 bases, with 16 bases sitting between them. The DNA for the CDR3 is TGCAGCGCCTCGGAGGGACCTTCTCAGCCCCAGCATTTT. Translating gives CSASEGPSQPQHF.

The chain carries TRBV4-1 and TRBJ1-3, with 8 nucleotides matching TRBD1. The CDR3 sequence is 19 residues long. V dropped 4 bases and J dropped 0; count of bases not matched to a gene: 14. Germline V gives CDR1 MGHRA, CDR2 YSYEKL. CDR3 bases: TGCGCCAGCAGCCCGCGACTCCAGGGGGCTGCCATCTCTGGAAACACCATATATTTT. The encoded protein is CASSPRLQGAAISGNTIYF.

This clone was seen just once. CDR3 loop: CASSLVGYSGNTIYF. The CDR3 DNA reads as TGTGCCAGCAGCTTAGTCGGGTACTCTGGAAACACCATATATTTT. The chain carries TRBV7-9 and TRBJ1-3; D is uncertain. The CDR3 runs 15 residues. Germline CDR1 SEHNR, CDR2 FQNEAQ (reference sequence). V was shortened by 1 base and J by 0 bases, with 7 bases between the two germline ends.

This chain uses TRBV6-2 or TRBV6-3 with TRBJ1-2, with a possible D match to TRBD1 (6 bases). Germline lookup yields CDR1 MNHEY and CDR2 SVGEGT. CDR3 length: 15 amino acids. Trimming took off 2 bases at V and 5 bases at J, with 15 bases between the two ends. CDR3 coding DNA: TGTGCCAGCAGTTACCCCGCACTACAGGGTTATGGCTACACCTTC. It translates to CASSYPALQGYGYTF.

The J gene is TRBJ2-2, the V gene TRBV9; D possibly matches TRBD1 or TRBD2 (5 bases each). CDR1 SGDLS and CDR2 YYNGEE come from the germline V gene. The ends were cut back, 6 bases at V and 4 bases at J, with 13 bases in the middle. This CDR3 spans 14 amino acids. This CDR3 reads CASTQKGTTGELFF. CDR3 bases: TGTGCCAGCACCCAGAAGGGGACCACCGGGGAGCTGTTTTTT.

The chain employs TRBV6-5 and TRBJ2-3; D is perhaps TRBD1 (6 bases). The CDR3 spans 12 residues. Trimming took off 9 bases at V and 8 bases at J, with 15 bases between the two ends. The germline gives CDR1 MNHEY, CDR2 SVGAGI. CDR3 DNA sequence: TGTGCCAGTACAGGGTTCTCCGGTACGCAGTATTTT. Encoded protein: CASTGFSGTQYF.

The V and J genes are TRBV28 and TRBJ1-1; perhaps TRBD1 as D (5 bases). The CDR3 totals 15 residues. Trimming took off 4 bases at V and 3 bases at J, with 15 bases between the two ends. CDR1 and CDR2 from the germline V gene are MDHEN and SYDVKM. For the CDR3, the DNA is TGTGCCAGCAGTTCCTTGGGGGAGGGCGACACTGAAGCTTTCTTT. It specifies CASSSLGEGDTEAFF.